These T cell receptor beta chains were read from a single sample in a study of blood T cell repertoires in COVID-19. Measured with immunoSEQ multiplex PCR; TCRdb has only the in-frame clones, and not every one. The data hold 300,000 to 450,000 clones, with approximately 89% observed a single time. Sequenced input: PBMCs or T cells enriched from blood (not recorded which). The receptors originated from a man aged 35 to 55 in a cohort exposed to, infected with or recovered from COVID-19 (not recorded which). CDR3s include the opening cysteine and the closing phenylalanine or tryptophan.

TRBJ1-1 TRBV11-2 CASSLRFRTGGGKGAEAFF
TRBJ1-4 TRBV5-4 CASSLAQGGNEKLFF
TRBJ1-5 TRBV28 CASSLWADTNQPQHF
TRBJ2-2 TRBV15 CATSRDLQRANTGELFF
TRBJ2-2 TRBV5-1 CASSLRQREGLGGELFF
TRBJ2-1 TRBV14 CASSQVSGTSGRGNEQFF
TRBJ2-7 TRBV28 CASSSLDEQYF
TRBJ1-3 TRBV28 CASSSPGGATGNTIYF
TRBJ2-7 TRBV5-1 CASSYGQGATEQYF
TRBJ2-7 TRBV5-1 CASSHRTGGNFGYEQYF
TRBJ2-1 TRBV20-1 CSATPDNEQFF
TRBJ2-5 TRBV5-4 CASSRDRGAGKSRERETQYF
TRBJ2-1 TRBV5-1 CASSQVAGGRSNEQFF
TRBJ1-5 TRBV12-5 CASGPGSVGGNQPQHF
TRBJ2-7 TRBV6-5 CASVGAGGSYEQYF
TRBJ1-3 TRBV4-1 CASSRVRGRRSSGNTIYF
TRBJ2-4 TRBV6-5 CASSGTSGSSNIQYF
TRBJ1-2 TRBV10-2 CASSVDRGGYGYTF
TRBJ1-4 TRBV7-9 CASSFDTFNEKLFF
TRBJ2-2 TRBV19 CASSIWGLGAGELFF
TRBJ2-3 TRBV5-4 CAIHLGRGTDTQYF
TRBJ2-2 TRBV6-5 CASRRQGNTGELFF
TRBJ2-2 TRBV3-1/TRBV3-2 CASSPGTGELFF
TRBJ2-2 TRBV5-1 CASSLGSGLAGTGELFF
TRBJ2-1 TRBV6-5 CASSSKASGSLVEQFF
TRBJ2-2 TRBV7-8 CASSSIGTRDGELFF
TRBJ1-2 TRBV9 CASSVGPMGLTNYGYTF
TRBJ1-4 TRBV4-1 CASSSIVLAGGNEKLFF
TRBJ1-6 TRBV18 CASSPPGLQGSSPLHF
TRBJ2-5 TRBV25-1 CASRRGGGRETQYF
TRBJ1-2 TRBV27 CASSFVAGGRIQPYGYTF
TRBJ2-7 TRBV7-9 CASSRGLAGGYEQYF
TRBJ2-1 TRBV27 CASSRRGAYNEQFF
TRBJ1-1 TRBV7-9 CASSLFASNTEAFF
TRBJ2-3 TRBV27 CASTSVGAIADTQYF
TRBJ2-3 TRBV7-9 CASSLGLRADTQYF
TRBJ2-1 TRBV20-1 CSASRSGDNYNEQFF
TRBJ1-2 TRBV30 CAWDRGYYGYTF
TRBJ1-6 TRBV13 CASSFDRDDSPLHF
TRBJ1-1 TRBV6-5 CASSYSMDRWTEAFF
TRBJ1-2 TRBV19 CASSIEVNYGYTF
TRBJ2-1 TRBV10-2 CASTWREANEQFF
TRBJ1-6 TRBV5-4 CASSLTAGIAGSPLHF
TRBJ2-7 TRBV27 CASSGGLAAGYEQYF
TRBJ1-6 TRBV7-9 CASSLGTDNSPLHF
TRBJ2-7 TRBV3-1/TRBV3-2 CASSPRHTYEQYF
TRBJ1-4 TRBV10-3 CAISDERSNEKLFF
TRBJ1-1 TRBV7-8 CASSVTGQEATEAFF
TRBJ2-7 TRBV11-2 CASSQLTERYEQYF
TRBJ2-5 TRBV11-2 CASSETWNRGETQYF
TRBJ1-1 TRBV19 CASSIGVSATEAFF
TRBJ2-1 TRBV4-1 CASSLRDRTPSGSYNEQFF
TRBJ2-7 TRBV28 CASRTSGTYEQYF
TRBJ1-2 TRBV14 CASSRQTGNYGYTF